The source of this TCR beta chain is a study of regulatory T cells in long-lasting Graves disease. HTBI primers from iRepertoire and Arm-PCR of CDR3 regions yielded the TCR beta libraries. Original analysis: Detected in the samples were 62 TRBV and 14 to 15 TRBJ segments. TCRdb itself ran the multiplex PCR reads through MiXCR, one entry per CDR3 protein. None of the V and J calls come from the authors' own analysis; TCRdb made them. The sample includes about 500,000 distinct CDR3 sequences, 12% of them seen just once. This clonotype appeared many times. Time point meaning: newly diagnosed GD, antithyroid drugs for less than 3 months. Extracted PBMC RNA gave rise to the TCR library. These sequences were also reported in another study, on T cells in Graves' hyperthyroidism and ophthalmopathy. Turning to that study: Hyperthyroidism in the patients, aged 18 to 65, was newly diagnosed and under 2 months in duration. Exclusion of a patient resulted from uncontrolled infection, other autoimmune disease, pregnancy or lactation. Clinicians diagnosed patients from clinical symptoms, serum thyroxine and TRAb, thyroid ultrasound and orbital computed tomography.

This specimen was peripheral blood mononuclear cells (PBMCs), taken at new diagnosis, from a patient treated with antithyroid drugs. The sequence was obtained from a woman under 40 with Graves disease.

As DNA, the CDR3 is TGTGCCATCAGTGACACCGGGACAGGAGCCTCCTACGAGCAGTACTTC. This translates into CAISDTGTGASYEQYF. The rearrangement joins TRBV10-3 to TRBJ2-7, with 8 bases lining up with TRBD1. J lost 0 bases, V lost 3 bases, and 7 bases had no gene match. The CDR3 covers 16 residues. Germline loops: CDR1 ENHRY, CDR2 SYGVKD.